This T cell receptor beta chain is from a study of cytomegalovirus exposure and HLA in healthy donors. Study conclusions and caveats: Most TCR sequences proved rare, with some public TCRs found in many donors. Specificity of a few CMV-associated chains for CMV antigens was verified in vitro.

The primer mix had 60 Vbeta and 13 Jbeta primers. Sequenced by immunoSEQ multiplex PCR; TCRdb stores in-frame clones only, minus some. The table has 100,000 to 130,000 clones, under 80% seen once. Details on this clone: Its antigen remains unidentified.

Germline CDR1 SGHRS, CDR2 YFSETQ. The ends were cut back, 3 bases at V and 8 bases at J, with 6 bases in the middle. This CDR3 region has 11 residues. This clonotype originated in a woman in her thirties or forties in good health and CMV-seropositive. Source material: PBMCs. The rearrangement uses TRBV5-1 and TRBJ1-3; D not certain. Here the CDR3 DNA reads TGCGCCAGCAGCTCGGGGTACACCATATATTTT. It encodes CASSSGYTIYF. The full variable domain, completed using reference TRBV5-1 and TRBJ1-3, is KAGVTQTPRYLIKTRGQQVTLSCSPISGHRSVSWYQQTPGQGLQFLFEYFSETQRNKGNFPGRFSGRQFSNSRSEMNVSTLELGDSALYLCASSSGYTIYFGEGSWLTVV.